This is a list of T cell receptor beta chains from one sample in a study of CD8 T cells in ankylosing spondylitis. TCRdb re-called the 5' RACE reads with MiXCR, one entry per CDR3 protein. There are approximately 220,000 distinct CDR3 sequences in the sample; roughly 24% occur only once, and more than 6.5% lies in the top ten. What was sequenced was blood, either unsorted or a sorted T cell fraction (not recorded which). These TCRs come from a male donor with ankylosing spondylitis or in good health (not recorded which). Both conserved end residues are part of each CDR3. Fields, in order: CDR3 DNA, CDR3 protein, D gene, J gene, V gene, clone size. The D gene is left open where the match is weak. A clone size is listed for some rows: how often the clone was seen (once, few, many), or a class if it is expanded.

TGTGCCAGCACCGGAGGGGTTATGAGGAAGACCCAGTACTTC	CASTGGVMRKTQYF	-	TRBJ2-5	TRBV28	few
TGTGCCACCAGCCGAGGGGAGAACATTCAGTACTTC	CATSRGENIQYF	-	TRBJ2-4	TRBV15	-
TGTGCCAGCAGCCCGGAGGGGGACATCAATCAGCCCCAGCATTTT	CASSPEGDINQPQHF	-	TRBJ1-5	TRBV5-5	-
TGTGCCAGCAGGACTAGCGGGAGCGGGAATGAGCAGTTCTTC	CASRTSGSGNEQFF	TRBD2	TRBJ2-1	TRBV6-1	many
TGTGCCAGCAGTCCACGACCCTCAGGGGGAAGTCAGCCCCAGCATTTT	CASSPRPSGGSQPQHF	TRBD1	TRBJ1-5	TRBV27	-
TGCGCCAGCAGTGGGCGGACGTCTGCGGGCGAGCAGTACTTC	CASSGRTSAGEQYF	-	TRBJ2-7	TRBV5-1	-
TGTGCCAGCAGTTTAGCGCGGACAGGGGCCTCCTACGAGCAGTACTTC	CASSLARTGASYEQYF	TRBD1	TRBJ2-7	TRBV12-3/TRBV12-4	many
TGCAGTACTAGCGCCGACTCCTACGAGCAGTACTTC	CSTSADSYEQYF	TRBD2	TRBJ2-7	TRBV20-1	many
TGCAGTGCTAGGCGGCGGGGGGGAGAGACCCAGTACTTC	CSARRRGGETQYF	TRBD2	TRBJ2-5	TRBV20-1	many
TGTGCCATCAGTGATTTGGGACTAGCGGGAGGCGGGGCCAACGTCCTGACTTTC	CAISDLGLAGGGANVLTF	TRBD2	TRBJ2-6	TRBV10-3	many
TGCAGTGCTAGAGATTTAGGTACCAGGGCCTACAATGAGCAGTTCTTC	CSARDLGTRAYNEQFF	-	TRBJ2-1	TRBV20-1	many
TGTGCCAGCAGCCCTCTCGGGCCTGTGTCGAACAATGAGCAGTTCTTC	CASSPLGPVSNNEQFF	-	TRBJ2-1	TRBV14	many
TGTGCCAGCAGTTCCGGCAGGGGGGCGATTGTTTACGAGCAGTACTTC	CASSSGRGAIVYEQYF	-	TRBJ2-7	TRBV6-2/TRBV6-3	-
TGTGCCAGCAGCCCAGGGTCAGGGGACGGCTACACCTTC	CASSPGSGDGYTF	-	TRBJ1-2	TRBV12-3/TRBV12-4	many
TGTGCCAGCAGTGAATCTACACCCCCGGGGGGTTCACCCCTCCACTTT	CASSESTPPGGSPLHF	-	TRBJ1-6	TRBV6-1	-
TGTGCCAGCAGTTATAACCGCGAGCAGTACTTC	CASSYNREQYF	-	TRBJ2-7	TRBV6-5	few
TGCAGTGCTTCTTCAGGGGGCAACTACAATGAGCAGTTCTTC	CSASSGGNYNEQFF	TRBD1	TRBJ2-1	TRBV20-1	-
TGCAGCGTTGCCAGCGGGACTCTAAATGAGCAGTTCTTC	CSVASGTLNEQFF	TRBD2	TRBJ2-1	TRBV29-1	many
TGCGCCAGCAGCTTGGTCGATAGTCCCACAGATACGCAGTATTTT	CASSLVDSPTDTQYF	-	TRBJ2-3	TRBV5-1	many
TGCAGTGCTAACGGGGACGTTAAGAATCAGCCCCAGCATTTT	CSANGDVKNQPQHF	-	TRBJ1-5	TRBV20-1	many
TGCGCCAGCAGCTTGGCCCCGTGGTATGAGCAGTTCTTC	CASSLAPWYEQFF	-	TRBJ2-1	TRBV5-1	many
TGCAGTGCTAGCCCGGCAGGGAAGGCCAAAAACATTCAGTACTTC	CSASPAGKAKNIQYF	-	TRBJ2-4	TRBV20-1	-
TGTGCCAGCTCCGGACTTACCGGGACAGAATCCTACGAGCAGTACTTC	CASSGLTGTESYEQYF	TRBD1	TRBJ2-7	TRBV18	-
TGCGCCAACCTACGACTAGCGGGAGCCACAGATACGCAGTATTTT	CANLRLAGATDTQYF	TRBD2	TRBJ2-3	TRBV10-1	-
TGTGCCAGCAAGGGGGTCAATGAGCAGTTCTTC	CASKGVNEQFF	-	TRBJ2-1	TRBV2	-
TGTGCCAGCAGCCAAGATCTGTCCGCAAACATTCAGTACTTC	CASSQDLSANIQYF	-	TRBJ2-4	TRBV14	many
TGTGCCGGTGGTTGGAACACTGAAGCTTTCTTT	CAGGWNTEAFF	-	TRBJ1-1	TRBV30	few
TGTGCCAGCAGCCCGGGGAGGTTATACAATGAGCAGTTCTTC	CASSPGRLYNEQFF	-	TRBJ2-1	TRBV7-2	few
TGTGCCAGCAGTTACCCTCTCCGGGACAAAAAAGAGACCCAGTACTTC	CASSYPLRDKKETQYF	-	TRBJ2-5	TRBV6-2/TRBV6-3	many
TGCAGTGCCCCGGGACAGGGATTCACCGGGGAGCTGTTTTTT	CSAPGQGFTGELFF	TRBD1	TRBJ2-2	TRBV20-1	-
TGTGCCAGCAGTTTGAACAGGGGAGGGGAGCAGTACTTC	CASSLNRGGEQYF	-	TRBJ2-7	TRBV27	many
TGCAGTGCTAGAGAGGGGACTAGCGCGAGCTCCTACGAGCAGTACTTC	CSAREGTSASSYEQYF	TRBD2	TRBJ2-7	TRBV20-1	many
TGTGCCAGCAGTCAACGTAGCGGGAGTAGGTCCTACAATGAGCAGTTCTTC	CASSQRSGSRSYNEQFF	TRBD2	TRBJ2-1	TRBV6-1	-
TGCAGTGCTAAAGTGGGGGAACGGCTCGTCAATGAGCAGTTCTTC	CSAKVGERLVNEQFF	-	TRBJ2-1	TRBV20-1	few
TGCGCCAGCAGCTTTCAGGGACAGACCTCCTACGAGCAGTACTTC	CASSFQGQTSYEQYF	TRBD1	TRBJ2-7	TRBV5-1	many
TGTGCCAGCAGCAGGTCGGCCGAAGCCTACAATGAGCAGTTCTTC	CASSRSAEAYNEQFF	-	TRBJ2-1	TRBV12-3/TRBV12-4	few
TGTGCCAGCAGCCAGGACGGACCCAATCAGCCCCAGCATTTT	CASSQDGPNQPQHF	-	TRBJ1-5	TRBV7-6	-
TGCAGTCCTGACAGGGGAATCTACGAGCAGTACTTC	CSPDRGIYEQYF	TRBD1	TRBJ2-7	TRBV20-1	many
TGTGCCAGCAGCGTAGGGGCGGGAGTTCCAGATACGCAGTATTTT	CASSVGAGVPDTQYF	TRBD2	TRBJ2-3	TRBV7-3	few
TGCGCCAGCAGCTGGGACAGGGAGACCTACGAGCAGTACTTC	CASSWDRETYEQYF	TRBD1	TRBJ2-7	TRBV4-3	many
TGCAGTGCTAGAGAAAGACAGGGGATAGGTGGCTACACCTTC	CSARERQGIGGYTF	TRBD1	TRBJ1-2	TRBV20-1	many
TGTGCCAGTCAGACAGGTTTCTCTGGAAACACCATATATTTT	CASQTGFSGNTIYF	-	TRBJ1-3	TRBV12-3/TRBV12-4	many
TGCGCCAGCAGCGACAGGGGGCTTGGTGAAGCTTTCTTT	CASSDRGLGEAFF	TRBD1	TRBJ1-1	TRBV10-1	many
TGCAGTGCTACTAAAACAGGGGTGGGCTATGGCTACACCTTC	CSATKTGVGYGYTF	TRBD1	TRBJ1-2	TRBV20-1	few
TGCAGCGTTAGGAAAGGACAGGGAACGAGTGCTAGCACAGATACGCAGTATTTT	CSVRKGQGTSASTDTQYF	TRBD1	TRBJ2-3	TRBV29-1	many
TGCGCCAGCAGCCATCTTACTAGCGGGAGGATGGGGGATACGCAGTATTTT	CASSHLTSGRMGDTQYF	TRBD2	TRBJ2-3	TRBV4-1	many
TGTGCCAGCAGTGAAGCGGGGGGGCGAAATACGCAGTATTTT	CASSEAGGRNTQYF	-	TRBJ2-3	TRBV6-1	many
TGTGCCAGCAGCCCCGGGAGGCAGAACTATGGCTACACCTTC	CASSPGRQNYGYTF	-	TRBJ1-2	TRBV9	-
TGCAGTGCAAAACGCGGGGGAAACACTGAAGCTTTCTTT	CSAKRGGNTEAFF	-	TRBJ1-1	TRBV20-1	-
TGCAGTGCTAGAGACCACAGTGACAATGAGCAGTTCTTC	CSARDHSDNEQFF	-	TRBJ2-1	TRBV20-1	-
TGCAGTGCTAGAGATGGGACAACAGCTGAGCAGTTCTTC	CSARDGTTAEQFF	-	TRBJ2-1	TRBV20-1	few
TGCAGTGCTCGGACAGGGGTTGAGACCCAGTACTTC	CSARTGVETQYF	TRBD1	TRBJ2-5	TRBV20-1	many
TGCAGTGCGGAATGGGCCTCACGATACAATGAGCAGTTCTTC	CSAEWASRYNEQFF	-	TRBJ2-1	TRBV20-1	-
TGTGCCAGCAGTTCCCGAGGGGTAGCGGATCTTCTACCCTACGAGCAGTACTTC	CASSSRGVADLLPYEQYF	-	TRBJ2-7	TRBV7-6	many
TGTGCCAGCAGTAGTGGAACCCAGGACGAGCAGTACTTC	CASSSGTQDEQYF	-	TRBJ2-7	TRBV7-8	many
TGCAGCGTTGAAAACCAGGGACAAGAGACCCAGTACTTC	CSVENQGQETQYF	-	TRBJ2-5	TRBV29-1	many
TGTGCCAGCAGTACGTCCCGGGAGACCCAGTACTTC	CASSTSRETQYF	-	TRBJ2-5	TRBV12-3/TRBV12-4	many